This record looks at one TCR beta chain sequence and its context. The antigen is undetermined. Sequence data were generated for unstimulated naive, memory, effector memory and TEMRA subsets in a few donor pairs. This table comes from immunoSEQ multiplex PCR, and its TCRdb copy is limited to in-frame clones, with some not included. This table has tens of thousands of clones, 95% to 97% appearing once. This CDR3 contains 14 residues. Germline CDR1 and CDR2: SGHKS and YYEKEE (reference sequence). Trimming cost V 5 bases and J 5 bases; bases outside gene matches: 8. This entry belongs to a study of siplizumab effects on memory and regulatory T cells. General observations from the study: Whether the proliferating Tregs (from siplizumab cultures) were suppressive was not confirmed. Greater diversity than memory cells seemed evident in naive T cells, which also appeared to be major alloresponse contributors.

The receptor's source is a human donor in good health. Sequencing was performed on naive CD4+ T cells sorted from blood. V usage is TRBV5-5 and J usage is TRBJ2-5, with 8 bases matching TRBD2. Written as DNA, the CDR3 is TGTGCCAGCAGTCCATTAGCGGGAATGGAGACCCAGTACTTC. Its translation is CASSPLAGMETQYF.